This T cell receptor (beta chain) emerged from a study of breast tumors, draining lymph nodes, adjacent tissues. TCRdb re-called the multiplex PCR reads through MiXCR, storing one row per CDR3 protein. The table includes about 140,000 distinct CDR3 sequences, approximately 32% detected once. Samples came from axillary lymph nodes draining the breast cancer. Germline trimming cut 9 bases from V and 5 bases from J; bases unmatched to any gene: 3. Germline V gene data show CDR1 as MNHNS and CDR2 as SASEGT. The CDR3 runs 12 residues. Many counts were recorded for this clonotype. Antigen unknown. Study outcomes and limitations: The lymph node origin of tumor T cells was framed as consistent with a hypothesis, not demonstrated.

Sequencing used axillary lymph node tissue. J is TRBJ2-4 and V is TRBV6-1, with TRBD1 identical over 8 bases. The clonotype comes from a female donor with breast cancer. Some clones in this sample may be carry-over from other donors' samples. This CDR3 reads CASAGQENIQYF. In nucleotides, the CDR3 is TGTGCCAGTGCGGGACAGGAAAACATTCAGTACTTC.